Below, 10 T cell receptor beta chains from the same sample are listed, as sequenced in a study of blood T cell repertoires in COVID-19. TCRdb's table, derived via immunoSEQ multiplex PCR, lists solely in-frame clones and lacks some. This table holds about 150,000 clones, more than 75% found once. Sequenced: peripheral blood. The receptors stem from a woman aged 70-85 years with COVID-19, enrolled during active disease.

The rearrangement joins TRBV7-9 to TRBJ2-7, with 7 bases aligning to TRBD1. V shed 2 bases, J shed 9 bases, and the junction held 13 bases outside the gene matches. Per germline, CDR1 SEHNR and CDR2 FQNEAQ (reference sequence). The CDR3 spans 15 residues. The CDR3 region is CASSLIPGGFGRQYF. In nucleotides, the CDR3 is TGTGCCAGCAGCTTAATCCCAGGGGGATTTGGGAGGCAGTACTTC.

The chain links TRBV29-1 to TRBJ1-1, with TRBD1 matching over 7 bases. With V trimmed by 7 bases and J by 8 bases, 16 bases remained unmatched. This CDR3 is 14 amino acids long. Germline CDR1 and CDR2: SQVTM and ANQGSEA. CDR3 bases: TGCAGCGCAGAACAGGGGACTGGAGTTAGGGAAGCTTTCTTT. It codes for CSAEQGTGVREAFF.

The chain uses TRBV7-2 and TRBJ1-2; possibly TRBD1 for D (5 bases). Germline V gene data show CDR1 as SGHTA and CDR2 as FQGNSA. This CDR3 region has 16 residues. V gave up 2 bases and J gave up 2 bases, with 15 bases separating them. The CDR3 reads CASSLTQTATNYGYTF. The CDR3 DNA sequence: TGTGCCAGCAGCTTAACGCAGACAGCCACAAACTATGGCTACACCTTC.

This clone was counted once. The V call is TRBV28, the J call TRBJ1-2, with TRBD1 matching 8 bases. Germline V CDR1 and CDR2: MDHEN, SYDVKM. The CDR3 is made up of 13 amino acids. The trim removed 7 bases at V and 5 bases at J, leaving 6 bases unmatched. The CDR3 sequence is CASTLTGEYGYTF. CDR3 DNA: TGTGCCAGCACTCTGACAGGGGAATATGGCTACACCTTC.

The V gene is TRBV5-1, the J gene TRBJ1-1; TRBD1 aligns across 8 bases. The ends lost 1 base at V and 1 base at J; junction bases unmatched: 6. Germline V lookup: CDR1 SGHRS, CDR2 YFSETQ. The length of the CDR3 is 16 residues. CDR3 coding DNA: TGCGCCAGCAGCTTGTCGACAGGGGTTCAGAACACTGAAGCTTTCTTT. Encoded protein: CASSLSTGVQNTEAFF.

The chain recombines TRBV7-9 with TRBJ2-1; D perhaps matches TRBD2 (7 bases). The CDR3 is 16 residues long. CDR1 SEHNR and CDR2 FQNEAQ come from the germline V gene (reference sequence). The V end lost 0 bases, the J end lost 5 bases, and 14 bases lay between the germline ends. The CDR3 loop reads CASSLAIGGRDNEQFF. The CDR3 region has the DNA TGTGCCAGCAGCTTAGCGATCGGGGGGCGCGACAATGAGCAGTTCTTC.

The rearrangement uses TRBV5-6 and TRBJ2-5, with 9 bases that match TRBD2. Germline CDR1 SGHDT, CDR2 YYEEEE. The ends lost 0 bases at V and 5 bases at J; junction bases unmatched: 8. CDR3 length: 16 amino acids. The CDR3 sequence: CASSLVAGGSGETQYF. The CDR3 coding sequence is TGTGCCAGCAGCTTGGTGGCGGGGGGGTCCGGGGAGACCCAGTACTTC.

The chain is built from TRBV13 and TRBJ2-3, with 7 bases that match TRBD2. V shed 0 bases and J 3 bases; nucleotides not matched to a gene: 0. Per germline, CDR1 PRHDT and CDR2 FYEKMQ (reference sequence). This CDR3 is built from 14 residues. CDR3 sequence reads: CASSLGAGTDTQYF. The CDR3 coding sequence is TGTGCCAGCAGCTTAGGAGCGGGAACAGATACGCAGTATTTT. The variable domain in full, completed from reference TRBV13 and TRBJ2-3, reads AAGVIQSPRHLIKEKRETATLKCYPIPRHDTVYWYQQGPGQDPQFLISFYEKMQSDKGSIPDRFSAQQFSDYHSELNMSSLELGDSALYFCASSLGAGTDTQYFGPGTRLTVL.

V and J are TRBV27 and TRBJ1-2, with TRBD1 identical over 7 bases. This CDR3 is built from 13 residues. The V gene's germline CDR1 is MNHEY and CDR2 SMNVEV (reference sequence). The V segment lost 6 bases and the J segment 8 bases; nucleotides outside the gene matches: 9. CDR3 bases: TGTGCCAGCAGCCCCTGGGACAGAAGGGGCTACACCTTC. It encodes CASSPWDRRGYTF.

The chain combines TRBV5-4 with TRBJ1-6; 8 nucleotides agree with TRBD1. The CDR3 spans 13 residues. J gave up 8 bases and V 3 bases, and 1 base lay outside the gene matches. Germline CDR1 reads SGHNT; CDR2 reads YYREEE (reference sequence). CDR3 nucleotide sequence: TGTGCCAGCAGCTCGGACAGGGATTCACCCCTCCACTTT. This codes for CASSSDRDSPLHF.